The 23 T cell receptor beta chains listed next were all sequenced from one sample in a study of blood T cell repertoires in COVID-19. Profiled with immunoSEQ multiplex PCR; TCRdb holds only in-frame clones, not every one. The data hold approximately 200,000 clones, with roughly 89% observed a single time. The sequenced sample consisted of PBMCs or T cells enriched from blood (not recorded which). The receptors were gathered from a man aged 18 to 30 with acute COVID-19.

The rearrangement links TRBV6-2 or TRBV6-3 to TRBJ2-7; TRBD1 agrees at 9 bases. V lost 6 bases, J lost 7 bases, and 13 bases stayed unmatched. Germline CDR1 reads MNHEY; CDR2 reads SVGEGT. CDR3 size: 15 residues. CDR3 sequence: CASSHRGLIDMEQYF. CDR3 coding DNA: TGTGCCAGCAGCCACAGGGGGCTGATCGATATGGAGCAGTACTTC.

This clone showed up just once. The V and J genes are TRBV6-5 and TRBJ2-1, with 12 bases aligning to TRBD2. V was clipped by 6 bases and J by 5 bases; unmatched bases: 5. Germline V lookup: CDR1 MNHEY, CDR2 SVGAGI. CDR3 length: 15 residues. DNA for the CDR3: TGTGCCAGCAGCCGACTAGCGGGAGCCCACAATGAGCAGTTCTTC. The encoded protein is CASSRLAGAHNEQFF.

V is TRBV24-1 and J is TRBJ1-1; maybe TRBD1 (6 bases). CDR3 size: 13 residues. Germline CDR1 reads KGHDR; CDR2 reads SFDVKD. V lost 4 bases to trimming and J lost 8 bases, with 13 bases between them. CDR3 DNA sequence: TGTGCCACCAGTGAAGAGAAAGGGGGAGAAGCTTTCTTT. Translated: CATSEEKGGEAFF.

The V gene is TRBV9, the J gene TRBJ2-3; 10 bases line up with TRBD2. Germline assignment: CDR1 SGDLS and CDR2 YYNGEE. This CDR3 has 16 residues. V shed 3 bases, J shed 5 bases, and the junction held 9 bases outside the gene matches. CDR3 sequence: CASSEGSGRALDTQYF. CDR3 bases: TGTGCCAGCAGCGAGGGGAGCGGGAGGGCCCTAGATACGCAGTATTTT.

The rearrangement joins TRBV28 to TRBJ1-2; D not certain. V dropped 10 bases and J dropped 8 bases, with 17 bases sitting between them. The CDR3 extends over 12 amino acids. Looked up from germline, CDR1 is MDHEN and CDR2 is SYDVKM. CDR3 protein: CATTLMLEGYTF. CDR3 coding DNA: TGTGCCACCACCCTTATGTTGGAGGGCTACACCTTC.

The V call is TRBV10-3, the J call TRBJ2-1, with 8 bases matching TRBD2. Trimming took 3 bases from V and 8 from J; bases not matched to a gene: 6. The CDR3 is 14 residues long. CDR1 is ENHRY, CDR2 SYGVKD, per germline. As DNA, the CDR3 is TGTGCCATCAGTGACGGGACTAGGTTTTATGAGCAGTTCTTC. It specifies CAISDGTRFYEQFF.

The genes are TRBV7-9 and TRBJ1-2, with TRBD1 matching over 9 bases. The CDR3 extends over 15 amino acids. Losses at the gene ends were 1 base for V and 5 bases for J; bases not matched to a gene: 5. CDR1 SEHNR and CDR2 FQNEAQ come from the germline V gene (reference sequence). The CDR3 DNA sequence: TGTGCCAGCAGCTTAGTAGGGGGACAGGGATATGGCTACACCTTC. The encoded protein is CASSLVGGQGYGYTF.

The J gene is TRBJ1-1, the V gene TRBV4-2, with D unresolved. V gave up 2 bases and J gave up 4 bases, with 8 bases separating them. CDR1 is LGHNA, CDR2 YNFKEQ, per germline. This CDR3 is built from 13 residues. CDR3 sequence (DNA): TGTGCCAGCAGCCAATCTGTAATCACTGAAGCTTTCTTT. This codes for CASSQSVITEAFF.

This chain joins TRBV7-9 and TRBJ1-2; D possibly corresponds to TRBD1 (6 bases). Germline CDR1 is SEHNR and CDR2 is FQNEAQ (reference sequence). The CDR3 runs 19 residues. Trimming stripped 2 bases from V and 5 bases from J, with 27 bases between. CDR3 nucleotides: TGTGCCAGCAGCTTACTCATTGGTTGGACAGATCGCGCCTTTTATGGCTACACCTTC. Residues: CASSLLIGWTDRAFYGYTF.

The gene calls are TRBV6-7 and TRBJ2-1, with a possible D match to TRBD1 (5 bases). TRBV6-7 has ORF status, its function being uncertain. V lost 5 bases to trimming and J lost 7 bases, with 12 bases between them. This CDR3 region has 13 residues. CDR3 DNA sequence: TGTGCCAGCAGTCATCCCCCAGGGAATGAGCAGTTCTTC. Translation gives CASSHPPGNEQFF.

This chain joins TRBV6-1 and TRBJ2-7; D call uncertain. Germline V gene lookup returns CDR1 MNHNS and CDR2 SASEGT. There are 14 residues in the CDR3. V lost 2 bases to trimming and J lost 3 bases, with 11 bases between them. The CDR3 nucleotides are TGTGCCAGCAGTGAACTAATACTCCTCTACGAGCAGTACTTC. Translating gives CASSELILLYEQYF.

The CDR3 nucleotides read TGTGCCAGCGGTAGAGATAGCAATCAGCCCCAGCATTTT. Protein product: CASGRDSNQPQHF. This chain joins TRBV19 and TRBJ1-5; no reliable D call. Germline-derived CDR1 and CDR2 are LNHDA and SQIVND (reference sequence). This CDR3 contains 13 residues. V was pared by 9 bases and J by 0 bases, with 9 bases between.

The V and J genes are TRBV5-4 and TRBJ2-7, with TRBD2 matching over 13 bases. V lost 5 bases to trimming and J lost 6 bases; unmatched junction nucleotides: 8. The CDR3 consists of 15 residues. Germline V gene sequence: CDR1 SGHNT, CDR2 YYREEE (reference sequence). The CDR3 bases are TGTGCCAGCAGAGATCGGACTAGCGGGAGATCCGAGCAGTACTTC. Amino acids: CASRDRTSGRSEQYF.

This chain connects TRBV10-2 to TRBJ2-3; possibly TRBD2 for D (6 bases). From germline, CDR1 is WSHSY and CDR2 SAAADI. The CDR3 extends over 14 amino acids. The V end lost 3 bases, the J end lost 2 bases, and 9 bases lay between the germline ends. The CDR3 protein is CASSDWRDTDTQYF. CDR3 sequence (DNA): TGCGCCAGCAGTGACTGGCGGGACACAGATACGCAGTATTTT.

The chain combines TRBV12-3 or TRBV12-4 with TRBJ2-5, with a possible D match to TRBD2 (5 bases). There are 13 residues in the CDR3. Trimming took 1 base from V and 2 from J, leaving 5 bases between them. This CDR3 is CASSLGTQETQYF. CDR3 bases: TGTGCCAGCAGTTTAGGGACTCAAGAGACCCAGTACTTC.

This chain connects TRBV28 to TRBJ1-5, with a weak D call TRBD1 (5 bases). This CDR3 has 13 amino acids. V was shortened by 1 base and J by 5 bases, with 6 bases between the two germline ends. Germline CDR1 and CDR2: MDHEN and SYDVKM. CDR3 coding DNA: TGTGCCAGCAGTTTATCGGGGGATCAGCCCCAGCATTTT. It translates to CASSLSGDQPQHF.

This rearrangement joins TRBV11-2 to TRBJ2-1, with 7 positions matching TRBD2. The CDR3 length is 15 residues. The J segment lost 8 bases and the V segment lost 4 bases, leaving 11 bases of the junction unmatched. Germline CDR1 is SGHAT and CDR2 is FQNNGV. The CDR3, as DNA: TGTGCCAGCAGCTACCTAGCGGTCGTTGACGATGAGCAGTTCTTC. Its translation is CASSYLAVVDDEQFF.

V is TRBV12-3 or TRBV12-4 and J is TRBJ1-2, with 8 bases lining up with TRBD1. CDR3 length equals 12 residues. V lost 6 bases to trimming and J lost 9 bases; unmatched junction nucleotides: 6. The CDR3 nucleotides read TGTGCCAGCAGCCTAGGACAGGGCCGCTACACCTTC. The encoded protein is CASSLGQGRYTF.

The chain links TRBV30 to TRBJ1-6; 9 bases match TRBD1. Germline loops: CDR1 GTSNPN, CDR2 SVGIG (reference sequence). The V gene end was trimmed by 1 base and the J gene end by 5 bases; junction bases not matched to a gene: 3. The CDR3 is made up of 15 amino acids. The CDR3 DNA sequence: TGTGCCTGGAGTGGGGGACAGGGTGATAATTCACCCCTCCACTTT. It is translated as CAWSGGQGDNSPLHF.

This chain uses TRBV7-2 with TRBJ1-1, with a tentative D call TRBD1 (6 bases). Germline V lookup: CDR1 SGHTA, CDR2 FQGNSA. Trimming pared 5 bases from V and 3 bases from J, leaving 16 bases between. The CDR3 has 15 amino acids. CDR3 nucleotides: TGTGCCAGCAGCCAAACTACCAGGGGCTACACTGAAGCTTTCTTT. This sequence encodes CASSQTTRGYTEAFF.

The V and J genes are TRBV24-1 and TRBJ1-4; no reliable D call. The V gene lost 8 bases and the J gene lost 7 bases, with 7 bases spanning the gap. The CDR3 consists of 11 residues. Germline V lookup: CDR1 KGHDR, CDR2 SFDVKD. The DNA of the CDR3 is TGTGCCACCATCCCCGGTGAAAAACTGTTTTTT. It codes for CATIPGEKLFF.

The chain links TRBV10-3 to TRBJ1-2, with 9 bases that match TRBD1. Trimming took 5 bases from V and 8 from J; bases not matched to a gene: 9. Germline-derived CDR1 and CDR2 are ENHRY and SYGVKD. The CDR3 is 14 residues long. The CDR3 protein is CAISYRGLGEGYTF. The CDR3 region has the DNA TGTGCCATCAGTTACAGGGGGCTTGGCGAGGGCTACACCTTC.

CDR3: CAWRGLGNTIYF. The DNA of the CDR3 is TGTGCCTGGAGGGGGCTAGGAAACACCATATATTTT. The chain recombines TRBV30 with TRBJ1-3, with D possibly TRBD1 on 5 matching bases. This CDR3 spans 12 amino acids. Germline CDR1 GTSNPN, CDR2 SVGIG (reference sequence). The ends were cut back, 3 bases at V and 4 bases at J, with 7 bases in the middle.